This T cell receptor beta chain derives from a study of shared clonotypes between healthy human individuals. Some clones are missing from TCRdb's copy, which holds only in-frame ones; the method was immunoSEQ multiplex PCR. The sample yields 550,000 to 850,000 clones, around 70% seen once. Into CD45RA+ naive and CD45RA-negative memory subsets, the CD4+ cells were split. A word on this clone: The antigen is not known.

General study points: Among donors, the sharing of clonotypes was expected to be influenced by sequencing depth.

The length of the CDR3 is 12 residues. V was pared by 6 bases and J by 6 bases, with 9 bases between. CDR1 is SNHLY, CDR2 FYNNEI, per germline. This clonotype was obtained from a woman aged 30 to 39 in good health. Source material: memory CD4+ T cells sorted from blood. Subset described: CD45RA-negative fraction. V gene TRBV2 combines with J gene TRBJ2-1; the D is unclear. The CDR3 nucleotides are TGTGCCAGCAGCCCGCAAGTCAATGAGCAGTTCTTC. Translation gives CASSPQVNEQFF.